This is a list of T cell receptor beta chains from one sample in a study of T cell changes during pregnancy in multiple sclerosis. The protocol was immunoSEQ multiplex PCR, while the TCRdb copy is restricted to in-frame clones and leaves out a portion. The sample shows some 52,000 clones, 85% to 95% of them seen only once. Sequencing used CD4+ T cells from peripheral blood mononuclear cells, obtained in the third trimester of pregnancy. These receptors were collected from a female donor with multiple sclerosis, enrolled in a pregnancy study. Both conserved end residues are part of each CDR3. D genes are given only for firm matches. Only some rows state a clone size, as once, few, many or a class for expanded clones.

abundance,v_gene,j_gene,d_gene,CDR3nt,CDR3aa
-,TRBV10-1,TRBJ2-7,TRBD2,TGCGCCAGCAGTGCCTCTAGCGGAGCAGCCTACGAGCAGTACTTC,CASSASSGAAYEQYF
-,TRBV30,TRBJ2-6,TRBD2,TGTGCCTGGAGTCCGGGGGGTGTCAACGTCCTGACTTTC,CAWSPGGVNVLTF
once,TRBV28,TRBJ2-5,-,TGTGCCAGCAGAACGGGAGAGAGAAAAGAGACCCAGTACTTC,CASRTGERKETQYF
few,TRBV6-4,TRBJ1-1,TRBD1,TGTGCCAGCAGTGAGGGACAGGGTTTACGCGCTTTCTTT,CASSEGQGLRAFF
-,TRBV7-8,TRBJ1-1,-,TGTGCCAGCAGCTTAGACAGGAACACTGAAGCTTTCTTT,CASSLDRNTEAFF
-,TRBV7-7,TRBJ2-2,TRBD2,TGTGCCAGCAGCTTTAGCGGGGGGGCATCCGGGGAGCTGTTTTTT,CASSFSGGASGELFF
-,TRBV5-1,TRBJ2-7,-,TGCGCCAGCAGCCCTCTGGGGCCCGCCTACGAGCAGTACTTC,CASSPLGPAYEQYF
few,TRBV6-5,TRBJ2-7,TRBD2,TGTGCCAGCAGCCGCTCGACTAGCGGGAGTTACGAGCAGTACTTC,CASSRSTSGSYEQYF
-,TRBV9,TRBJ1-5,-,TGTGCCAGCAGCGTAGGACCACAGAGCAATCAGCCCCAGCATTTT,CASSVGPQSNQPQHF
-,TRBV29-1,TRBJ1-1,-,TGCAGCGTCAACCCAGGGGTCACTGAAGCTTTCTTT,CSVNPGVTEAFF
-,TRBV5-4,TRBJ2-5,-,TGTGCCAGCAGCCCCGCCGGGGGAATCGAAGAGACCCAGTACTTC,CASSPAGGIEETQYF
-,TRBV19,TRBJ1-3,-,TGTGCCAGTAGTACTACAGGCCTCTCTGGAAACACCATATATTTT,CASSTTGLSGNTIYF
-,TRBV15,TRBJ2-1,TRBD1,TGTGCCACCAGCAGAAAGGGACAGGGGATTAATGAGCAGTTCTTC,CATSRKGQGINEQFF
-,TRBV7-2,TRBJ1-5,TRBD1,TGTGCCAGCAGCAAGGACAGGGTTCAGCCCCAGCATTTT,CASSKDRVQPQHF
once,TRBV9,TRBJ2-7,-,TGTGCCAGCAGCGTATCACCCCGCAGGTCCTACGAGCAGTACTTC,CASSVSPRRSYEQYF
-,TRBV28,TRBJ2-3,TRBD2,TGTGCCAGCAGTGTGGGACTAGCGGGAGATAGTACGCAGTATTTT,CASSVGLAGDSTQYF
-,TRBV19,TRBJ2-1,TRBD1,TGTGCCAGTAGTCCCCGGGACAGACGCTACAATGAGCAGTTCTTC,CASSPRDRRYNEQFF
-,TRBV9,TRBJ1-1,TRBD1,TGTGCCAGCAGCTCGGGACAGCTCACTGAAGCTTTCTTT,CASSSGQLTEAFF
-,TRBV4-1,TRBJ2-7,TRBD2,TGCGCCAGCAGCCAAGAGCGGGGGAGTTCCTACGAGCAGTACTTC,CASSQERGSSYEQYF
-,TRBV5-1,TRBJ2-1,TRBD1,TGCGCCAGCAGATTACAGGGGGCGCGGTACAATGAGCAGTTCTTC,CASRLQGARYNEQFF
-,TRBV7-6,TRBJ2-2,TRBD1,TGTGCCAGCAGCTCCAATTCCGGGACAGGGCTTTACGCCGGGGAGCTGTTTTTT,CASSSNSGTGLYAGELFF
-,TRBV18,TRBJ1-2,TRBD1,TGTGCCAGCTCACCACAACTCCACGCCCGGCCCGGGACAGGGGTGCGTGGCTACACCTTC,CASSPQLHARPGTGVRGYTF
-,TRBV5-4,TRBJ1-1,-,TGTGCCAGCAGCTTTGGCCAGGCGAGAAACACTGAAGCTTTCTTT,CASSFGQARNTEAFF
few,TRBV27,TRBJ1-1,TRBD1,TGTGCCAGCAGAGCTCCCGGGACAGCTATTGAAGCTTTCTTT,CASRAPGTAIEAFF
-,TRBV11-1,TRBJ2-3,-,TGTGCCAGCAGCTTAGCGCCTAGGACAGATACGCAGTATTTT,CASSLAPRTDTQYF
once,TRBV9,TRBJ2-1,TRBD2,TGTGCCAGCAGCGTAGATCCGGGAGGGCCCTTCAATGAGCAGTTCTTC,CASSVDPGGPFNEQFF
-,TRBV10-3,TRBJ1-6,TRBD1,TGTGCCATCAGTGAGGCCGGGACAGATAATTCACCCCTCCACTTT,CAISEAGTDNSPLHF
-,TRBV19,TRBJ1-5,-,TGTGCCAGTAGTATGCGCCGGGGGGATGCGAGGCAGCCCCAGCATTTT,CASSMRRGDARQPQHF
once,TRBV5-1,TRBJ2-1,TRBD2,TGCGCCAGCAGCTTGGAAACTAGCGGGAGGGCCTTGATCTTC,CASSLETSGRALIF
-,TRBV9,TRBJ2-7,TRBD1,TGTGCCAGCAGCGTAGCCGGACAGGGGGGCTACGAGCAGTACTTC,CASSVAGQGGYEQYF
-,TRBV7-9,TRBJ2-2,TRBD2,TGTGCCAGCAGCTTGAAAGCGGGGGGGACCGGGGAGCTGTTTTTT,CASSLKAGGTGELFF
-,TRBV27,TRBJ2-5,TRBD1,TGTGCCAGCAGTTTATTTCACAGGGGCCCAGAGACCCAGTACTTC,CASSLFHRGPETQYF
-,TRBV14,TRBJ2-7,TRBD2,TGTGCCAGCAGCCAAGCGCAAGGACTAGCTATCGGATTCGAAGAGCAGTACTTC,CASSQAQGLAIGFEEQYF
-,TRBV2,TRBJ2-7,TRBD1,TGTGCCAGCAGCTACAGGACAGGGGCAGAAGAGCAGTACTTC,CASSYRTGAEEQYF
-,TRBV9,TRBJ2-2,-,TGTGCCAGCAGCGCCGTTTCGGGGACCGGGGAGCTGTTTTTT,CASSAVSGTGELFF
-,TRBV29-1,TRBJ2-2,TRBD2,TGCAGCGTTGAAGAGAGTAGGACTAGCGGGAGTAACACCGGGGAGCTGTTTTTT,CSVEESRTSGSNTGELFF
-,TRBV27,TRBJ1-4,-,TGTGCCAGCAGTTTAGGTGGGGGGGCAACTAATGAAAAACTGTTTTTT,CASSLGGGATNEKLFF
-,TRBV18,TRBJ1-1,-,TGTGCCAGCTCACTCCTTGCAGGGGCGGTCATGAACACTGAAGCTTTCTTT,CASSLLAGAVMNTEAFF
-,TRBV2,TRBJ1-2,-,TGTGCCAGCAGTGAAGACAGCTATGGCTACACCTTC,CASSEDSYGYTF
-,TRBV7-9,TRBJ2-5,-,TGTGCCAGCAGCTCTCGGGACCGGGGGGAGACCCAGTACTTC,CASSSRDRGETQYF
-,TRBV19,TRBJ1-5,-,TGTGCCAGTAGTAGCTCCCCTGGGGGCTATAGCAATCAGCCCCAGCATTTT,CASSSSPGGYSNQPQHF
-,TRBV7-2,TRBJ2-7,-,TGTGCCAGCAGCTTAGGGGGGCGCTGGGGGGGCTCCTACGAGCAGTACTTC,CASSLGGRWGGSYEQYF
-,TRBV7-3,TRBJ2-3,-,TGTGCCAGCAGCTCGGGACTCTCATGGGATACGCAGTATTTT,CASSSGLSWDTQYF
-,TRBV29-1,TRBJ1-1,-,TGCAGCGCGGTAAACGCGAACACTGAAGCTTTCTTT,CSAVNANTEAFF
-,TRBV5-1,TRBJ1-2,TRBD1,TGCGCCAGCAGCATGGGGACAGCGAACTATGGCTACACCTTC,CASSMGTANYGYTF
-,TRBV10-3,TRBJ1-1,-,TGTGCCATCAGTGACCCGGGACACCTGAACACTGAAGCTTTCTTT,CAISDPGHLNTEAFF
-,TRBV6-4,TRBJ1-2,TRBD1,TGTGCCAGCATCCACAGAACAGGGGCTGGCTATGGCTACACCTTC,CASIHRTGAGYGYTF
few,TRBV10-1,TRBJ2-5,-,TGCGCCAGCAGTGAGGGGCCGACCCAGTACTTC,CASSEGPTQYF